This passage covers 30 T cell receptor beta chains from one sample sequenced in a study of T cell changes during pregnancy in multiple sclerosis (dated by TCRdb to the late 2010s). The receptor library was made with the immunoSEQ multiplex PCR assay. TCRdb limited this immuneACCESS table to in-frame rearrangements with V and J called. A share of clones is missing; checked studies link under half to unresolved V genes, and the rest is unexplained. Here the sample has 30,000 or so clones; roughly 91% occur a single time. The ten largest clonotypes hold approximately 0.43% of the sample. Specimen: CD4+ T cells from peripheral blood mononuclear cells, collected after pregnancy. Receptors originate from a female donor with multiple sclerosis, enrolled in a pregnancy study.

V is TRBV19 and J is TRBJ1-1; no reliable D call. The CDR3 loop spans 14 amino acids. V was cut by 7 bases and J by 3 bases, with 15 bases left in between. Looked up from germline, CDR1 is LNHDA and CDR2 is SQIVND (reference sequence). The CDR3 region is CASIRSGADTEAFF. In nucleotides, the CDR3 is TGTGCCAGTATTCGGTCGGGAGCGGACACTGAAGCTTTCTTT.

The genes are TRBV19 and TRBJ2-1, with D perhaps matching TRBD1 (6 bases). V lost 5 bases, J lost 0 bases, and 14 bases lay in between. Per the germline V gene, CDR1 is LNHDA and CDR2 is SQIVND (reference sequence). The CDR3 has 16 residues. The CDR3 here is CASSSGQSSSYNEQFF. Here the CDR3 DNA reads TGTGCCAGTAGTTCCGGACAGTCCAGCTCCTACAATGAGCAGTTCTTC. Drawing the rest from reference TRBV19 and TRBJ2-1, the complete variable domain is DGGITQSPKYLFRKEGQNVTLSCEQNLNHDAMYWYRQDPGQGLRLIYYSQIVNDFQKGDIAEGYSVSREKKESFPLTVTSAQKNPTAFYLCASSSGQSSSYNEQFFGPGTRLTVL.

Here the CDR3 reads CASSLEQGAPGNTIYF. The CDR3 DNA follows: TGCGCCAGCAGCCTAGAACAGGGGGCGCCTGGAAACACCATATATTTT. J is TRBJ1-3 and V is TRBV4-3; 9 bases align to TRBD1. After removal of 4 bases from V and 2 bases from J, the junction contained 6 bases not matched to a gene. Germline CDR1 reads LGHNA; CDR2 reads YSLEER. This CDR3 region has 16 residues.

The CDR3 here is CASSPVSGESRGYTF. CDR3 in DNA: TGTGCCAGCTCACCGGTCTCAGGGGAAAGTCGTGGCTACACCTTC. This chain connects TRBV18 to TRBJ1-2; D may be TRBD1 (6 bases). CDR3 length: 15 amino acids. Germline V gives CDR1 KGHSH, CDR2 LQKENI. Between the trimmed V and J ends, which lost 3 bases and 7 bases, there was a span of 18 bases.

V usage is TRBV18 and J usage is TRBJ1-5; TRBD1 might be the D (6 bases). Germline V lookup: CDR1 KGHSH, CDR2 LQKENI. The CDR3 covers 15 residues. Deletions cut 2 bases from V and 4 bases from J, with 12 bases between. CDR3 sequence (DNA): TGTGCCAGCTCACCAATGGACAGTTCTAATCAGCCCCAGCATTTT. This encodes CASSPMDSSNQPQHF.

This clone was seen just once. This chain connects TRBV19 to TRBJ2-2; TRBD1 is a possible D gene (5 bases). The CDR3 covers 13 residues. The V end was cut by 6 bases, the J end by 3 bases, with 8 bases between. Germline lookup yields CDR1 LNHDA and CDR2 SQIVND (reference sequence). The CDR3 DNA reads as TGTGCCAGTAGATCAGGGTACACCGGGGAGCTGTTTTTT. It codes for CASRSGYTGELFF.

The chain uses TRBV6-5 and TRBJ1-2; tentative D call: TRBD1 (5 bases). CDR3 size: 13 residues. Germline V gene data show CDR1 as MNHEY and CDR2 as SVGAGI. The germline V and J ends were trimmed by 4 bases and 0 bases, with 6 bases remaining between them. CDR3 amino acids: CASSLQANYGYTF. The CDR3 DNA follows: TGTGCCAGCAGTTTACAGGCTAACTATGGCTACACCTTC.

The chain has TRBV10-3 and TRBJ2-2; 7 nucleotides align to TRBD1. The germline V gene has CDR1 ENHRY and CDR2 SYGVKD. This CDR3 region has 16 residues. J lost 3 bases, V lost 4 bases, and 8 bases had no gene match. CDR3 loop: CAISGMTGFDTGELFF. The CDR3 DNA reads as TGTGCCATCAGTGGAATGACAGGGTTTGACACCGGGGAGCTGTTTTTT.

This chain uses TRBV5-4 with TRBJ1-1; TRBD1 is a possible D gene (6 bases). V gave up 2 bases and J gave up 5 bases, with 16 bases separating them. The CDR3 has 15 residues. Germline CDR1 is SGHNT and CDR2 is YYREEE (reference sequence). In DNA form, the CDR3 reads TGTGCCAGCAGCTTAAGGGGGGGCGTGTCGACTGAAGCTTTCTTT. Translated: CASSLRGGVSTEAFF.

This sequence joins TRBV20-1 and TRBJ2-1, with 11 bases fitting TRBD1. The V gene's germline CDR1 is DFQATT and CDR2 SNEGSKA (reference sequence). This CDR3 contains 11 residues. The CDR3 loop is CRGTGGNEQFF. CDR3 coding DNA: TGCAGGGGGACAGGGGGCAATGAGCAGTTCTTC.

This clone was counted a few times. The J gene is TRBJ1-1, the V gene TRBV5-6; D is unresolved. Trimming stripped 2 bases from V and 0 bases from J, with 11 bases between. The germline gives CDR1 SGHDT, CDR2 YYEEEE. There are 15 residues in the CDR3. The DNA of the CDR3 is TGTGCCAGCAGCTTCAGGTCACCGATGAACACTGAAGCTTTCTTT. Translation gives CASSFRSPMNTEAFF.

This clone appeared once. The genes are TRBV7-9 and TRBJ2-5, with 8 bases lining up with TRBD1. This CDR3 region has 15 residues. V shed 1 base, J shed 2 bases, and the junction held 3 bases outside the gene matches. Looked up from germline, CDR1 is SEHNR and CDR2 is FQNEAQ (reference sequence). The CDR3 loop is CASSLVDRGQETQYF. DNA of the CDR3: TGTGCCAGCAGCTTAGTCGACAGGGGACAAGAGACCCAGTACTTC. The whole variable domain, filled in from reference TRBV7-9 and TRBJ2-5, reads DTGVSQNPRHKITKRGQNVTFRCDPISEHNRLYWYRQTLGQGPEFLTYFQNEAQLEKSRLLSDRFSAERPKGSFSTLEIQRTEQGDSAMYLCASSLVDRGQETQYFGPGTRLLVL.

CDR3 nucleotide sequence: TGCGCCAGCAGCCTCGGACAGGGGCGCGAGCAGTACTTC. Protein sequence: CASSLGQGREQYF. The V gene is TRBV5-1, the J gene TRBJ2-7, with 9 bases that match TRBD1. V lost 4 bases and J lost 6; bases outside the gene matches: 5. The length of the CDR3 is 13 residues. Germline V CDR1 and CDR2: SGHRS, YFSETQ.

The chain uses TRBV5-4 and TRBJ2-5; 9 bases are shared with TRBD2. Looked up from germline, CDR1 is SGHNT and CDR2 is YYREEE (reference sequence). V was pared by 0 bases and J by 4 bases, with 7 bases of the junction left unmatched. This CDR3 region has 16 residues. The CDR3 DNA follows: TGTGCCAGCAGCTTGGCCGGGGCGGGAGGGGGAGAGACCCAGTACTTC. Translated: CASSLAGAGGGETQYF. Using reference TRBV5-4 and TRBJ2-5 for the parts outside the CDR3, the full variable domain is ETGVTQSPTHLIKTRGQQVTLRCSSQSGHNTVSWYQQALGQGPQFIFQYYREEENGRGNFPPRFSGLQFPNYSSELNVNALELDDSALYLCASSLAGAGGGETQYFGPGTRLLVL.

This sequence joins TRBV11-2 and TRBJ1-1; TRBD1 is a possible D gene (5 bases). Germline V lookup: CDR1 SGHAT, CDR2 FQNNGV. Trimming took 1 base from V and 3 from J, leaving 15 bases between them. The CDR3 is 16 amino acids. The CDR3, as DNA: TGTGCCAGCAGCTTAGCGAGGGGAGGACCGTACACTGAAGCTTTCTTT. The encoded protein is CASSLARGGPYTEAFF.

The chain recombines TRBV7-9 with TRBJ2-5; maybe TRBD2 (6 bases). The CDR3 has 17 residues. Germline loops: CDR1 SEHNR, CDR2 FQNEAQ (reference sequence). The V and J ends lost 4 bases and 4 bases respectively, with 22 bases between them. CDR3 region: CASSSPRLFRGRETQYF. CDR3 in DNA: TGTGCCAGCAGCTCCCCGAGGTTGTTTCGGGGGAGAGAGACCCAGTACTTC.

This clone was seen just once. This chain joins TRBV14 and TRBJ2-2, with a possible D match to TRBD2 (6 bases). The CDR3 runs to 15 residues. The germline CDR1 and CDR2 sequences are SGHDN and FVKESK. V was pared by 5 bases and J by 4 bases, with 14 bases between. CDR3 amino acids: CASSWGVSSTGELFF. The CDR3 nucleotides read TGTGCCAGCAGCTGGGGGGTATCGAGCACCGGGGAGCTGTTTTTT.

The chain carries TRBV6-5 and TRBJ2-2; D possibly corresponds to TRBD2 (6 bases). The CDR3 is 15 residues long. Trimming took 7 bases from V and 0 from J, leaving 12 bases between them. Per the germline V gene, CDR1 is MNHEY and CDR2 is SVGAGI. This CDR3 reads CASMRDFTNTGELFF. As DNA, the CDR3 is TGTGCCAGCATGAGGGACTTCACGAACACCGGGGAGCTGTTTTTT.

V usage is TRBV5-4 and J usage is TRBJ1-2; no reliable D call. V was trimmed by 1 base and J by 7 bases, leaving 8 bases between them. CDR1 is SGHNT and CDR2 is YYREEE in the germline V gene (reference sequence). This CDR3 has 12 residues. The CDR3 protein is CASSLSPVGYTF. In DNA, the CDR3 is TGTGCCAGCAGCTTGAGTCCGGTTGGCTACACCTTC.

V and J are TRBV19 and TRBJ2-1; 7 bases match TRBD2. Losses at the gene ends were 5 bases for V and 3 bases for J; bases not matched to a gene: 19. Germline CDR1 and CDR2: LNHDA and SQIVND (reference sequence). CDR3 size: 19 residues. The CDR3 nucleotides read TGTGCCAGTAGTTTTCCGGGACTATTGGAAACCCCCCTCTACAATGAGCAGTTCTTC. The encoded protein is CASSFPGLLETPLYNEQFF.

CDR3 protein: CASSTGTGIMNTEAFF. The CDR3 coding sequence is TGTGCCAGCTCCACCGGGACAGGGATTATGAACACTGAAGCTTTCTTT. The rearrangement links TRBV18 to TRBJ1-1; 9 bases agree with TRBD1. V trimming: 6 bases; J trimming: 0 bases; junction bases outside the gene matches: 8. CDR3 length: 16 amino acids. The V gene's germline CDR1 is KGHSH and CDR2 LQKENI. Using reference TRBV18 and TRBJ1-1 for the parts outside the CDR3, the full variable domain is NAGVMQNPRHLVRRRGQEARLRCSPMKGHSHVYWYRQLPEEGLKFMVYLQKENIIDESGMPKERFSAEFPKEGPSILRIQQVVRGDSAAYFCASSTGTGIMNTEAFFGQGTRLTVV.

J is TRBJ1-5 and V is TRBV4-2, with D perhaps TRBD1 (6 bases). V was clipped by 1 base and J by 0 bases, with 10 bases between them. Germline V CDR1 and CDR2: LGHNA, YNFKEQ. The CDR3 is made up of 16 amino acids. The CDR3 coding sequence is TGTGCCAGCAGCCAAGTGGGGGCATATAGCAATCAGCCCCAGCATTTT. Translated: CASSQVGAYSNQPQHF.

This clone was observed once. In DNA, the CDR3 is TGCGCCAGCAGCCCCCGGGGATTCGGGGGTAATGAGCAGTTCTTC. Amino acids: CASSPRGFGGNEQFF. The chain has TRBV5-1 and TRBJ2-1; maybe TRBD2 (6 bases). Trimming removed 4 bases from V and 7 bases from J, with 18 bases in between. The CDR3 is made up of 15 amino acids. In germline, CDR1 is SGHRS, CDR2 YFSETQ.

This chain connects TRBV7-2 to TRBJ2-7, with D perhaps TRBD1 (6 bases). CDR1 is SGHTA and CDR2 is FQGNSA in the germline V gene. Between the trimmed V and J ends, which lost 5 bases and 1 base, there was a span of 12 bases. The CDR3 spans 14 residues. CDR3 nucleotide sequence: TGTGCCAGCAGCGCGACAGGAGGTTCCTACGAGCAGTACTTC. Amino acids: CASSATGGSYEQYF.

The J gene is TRBJ1-1, the V gene TRBV4-3; 9 bases are shared with TRBD1. The CDR3 has 17 residues. V was pared by 2 bases and J by 4 bases, with 11 bases of the junction left unmatched. CDR1 is LGHNA and CDR2 is YSLEER in the germline V gene. The CDR3 is CASSQLSDRGSGTEAFF. CDR3 DNA sequence: TGCGCCAGCAGCCAACTCTCGGACAGGGGTTCGGGCACTGAAGCTTTCTTT.

The V call is TRBV7-6, the J call TRBJ2-7, with TRBD1 matching 7 bases. Per germline, CDR1 SGHVS and CDR2 FNYEAQ. Trimming took 4 bases from V and 9 from J; bases not matched to a gene: 12. This CDR3 comprises 14 residues. CDR3 loop: CASSSPSQGEGQYF. The DNA of the CDR3 is TGTGCCAGCAGCTCCCCGTCGCAGGGGGAAGGGCAGTACTTC.

This chain uses TRBV19 with TRBJ1-1; 9 bases fit TRBD1. The germline V gene encodes CDR1 LNHDA and CDR2 SQIVND (reference sequence). The J segment lost 0 bases and the V segment lost 7 bases, leaving 9 bases of the junction unmatched. The CDR3 spans 16 residues. The CDR3 is CASKVGQGFMNTEAFF. The CDR3 nucleotides read TGTGCCAGTAAGGTGGGACAGGGCTTTATGAACACTGAAGCTTTCTTT.

The chain joins TRBV7-2 to TRBJ1-5; 7 nucleotides line up with TRBD1. The junction had 6 bases not matched to a gene; V was cut back by 3 bases and J by 4 bases. CDR3 length equals 15 residues. Germline lookup yields CDR1 SGHTA and CDR2 FQGNSA. This CDR3 reads CASSFRQGSNQPQHF. CDR3 DNA sequence: TGTGCCAGCAGCTTTAGACAGGGCTCAAATCAGCCCCAGCATTTT.

The gene calls are TRBV7-2 and TRBJ1-4; D may be TRBD1 (5 bases). V lost 5 bases to trimming and J lost 0 bases, with 10 bases between them. The CDR3 is made up of 15 amino acids. The germline V gene has CDR1 SGHTA and CDR2 FQGNSA. CDR3 region: CASSSTGPTNEKLFF. CDR3 in DNA: TGTGCCAGCAGCAGCACAGGCCCAACTAATGAAAAACTGTTTTTT. Full variable domain (remainder filled in from reference TRBV7-2 and TRBJ1-4): GAGVSQSPSNKVTEKGKDVELRCDPISGHTALYWYRQSLGQGLEFLIYFQGNSAPDKSGLPSDRFSAERTGGSVSTLTIQRTQQEDSAVYLCASSSTGPTNEKLFFGSGTQLSVL.

The V call is TRBV29-1, the J call TRBJ2-5, with D perhaps TRBD2 (6 bases). Trimming removed 3 bases at V and 2 bases at J, with 10 bases between. Per the germline V gene, CDR1 is SQVTM and CDR2 is ANQGSEA. The CDR3 consists of 13 residues. The CDR3 reads CSVDAGPQETQYF. CDR3 DNA: TGCAGCGTTGATGCGGGACCACAAGAGACCCAGTACTTC.